One and the same sample provided the 28 T cell receptor beta chains below, sequenced in a study of beta chain features in type 1 diabetes. Expressed TCRB transcripts were sequenced because the isolated RNA had all been reverse transcribed beforehand. The method was immunoSEQ multiplex PCR; TCRdb's version includes in-frame clones alone and lacks a portion of them. The sample carries approximately 160,000 clones, roughly 8% recorded once. Sequencing was performed on central memory CD4+ T cells from blood. Receptors originate from a man younger than 35 in good health.

This chain connects TRBV2 to TRBJ2-7, with D possibly matching TRBD2 (6 bases). CDR1 and CDR2 from the germline V gene are SNHLY and FYNNEI. This CDR3 comprises 13 residues. Trimming took 6 bases from V and 3 from J, leaving 12 bases between them. The CDR3 DNA reads TGTGCCAGCAGGGAGGGAATCGTCTACGAGCAGTACTTC. It specifies CASREGIVYEQYF.

The chain joins TRBV7-3 to TRBJ1-5, with D maybe TRBD1 (5 bases). V gave up 5 bases and J gave up 5 bases, with 10 bases separating them. Germline V gene data show CDR1 as SGHTA and CDR2 as FQGTGA. This CDR3 comprises 13 residues. CDR3 amino acids: CASSTDRDQPQHF. The CDR3 bases are TGTGCCAGCAGCACCGACAGAGATCAGCCCCAGCATTTT.

The chain has TRBV5-1 and TRBJ1-1; 7 nucleotides match TRBD1. CDR3 length: 16 amino acids. V dropped 4 bases and J dropped 3; count of bases not matched to a gene: 12. The V gene's germline CDR1 is SGHRS and CDR2 YFSETQ. The CDR3: CASSPTARGIDTEAFF. DNA of the CDR3: TGCGCCAGCAGCCCCACGGCCAGGGGGATCGACACTGAAGCTTTCTTT. Together with reference TRBV5-1 and TRBJ1-1, the CDR3 gives the full variable domain: KAGVTQTPRYLIKTRGQQVTLSCSPISGHRSVSWYQQTPGQGLQFLFEYFSETQRNKGNFPGRFSGRQFSNSRSEMNVSTLELGDSALYLCASSPTARGIDTEAFFGQGTRLTVV.

The chain employs TRBV28 and TRBJ2-7, with D maybe TRBD1 (6 bases). CDR1 is MDHEN, CDR2 SYDVKM, per germline. V dropped 4 bases and J dropped 2 bases, with 18 bases sitting between them. The CDR3 consists of 16 residues. In DNA, the CDR3 is TGTGCCAGCAGTTCTCACTCCCGGGACACTCCCTACGAGCAGTACTTC. Its protein product is CASSSHSRDTPYEQYF.

DNA for the CDR3: TGTGCCAGCAGCTTAGCCAGGGGGCGTTCCGGCTACACCTTC. Its translation is CASSLARGRSGYTF. The rearrangement uses TRBV7-8 and TRBJ1-2; 8 bases are a match to TRBD1. CDR1 is SGHVS, CDR2 FQNEAQ, per germline. V was pared by 0 bases and J by 8 bases, with 5 bases of the junction left unmatched. The CDR3 loop spans 14 amino acids.

This clone has only a few counts. The chain joins TRBV5-1 to TRBJ2-3, with D possibly being TRBD2 (5 bases). CDR1 is SGHRS and CDR2 is YFSETQ in the germline V gene. V was trimmed by 5 bases and J by 3 bases, leaving 16 bases between them. The CDR3 runs to 15 residues. In DNA form, the CDR3 reads TGCGCCAGCAGGCGGTCGGGGATCTCTACAGATACGCAGTATTTT. This sequence encodes CASRRSGISTDTQYF.

The table lists this clone with a few counts. The rearrangement uses TRBV5-4 and TRBJ1-3; the D is unclear. CDR1 is SGHNT and CDR2 is YYREEE in the germline V gene (reference sequence). The CDR3 has 14 residues. The V gene lost 0 bases and the J gene lost 2 bases, with 6 bases spanning the gap. The CDR3 sequence is CASSLESAGNTIYF. CDR3 bases: TGTGCCAGCAGCTTGGAGTCGGCTGGAAACACCATATATTTT.

The rearrangement uses TRBV5-4 and TRBJ2-7, with a possible D match to TRBD1 (6 bases). The V end was cut by 4 bases, the J end by 6 bases, with 17 bases between. This CDR3 region has 14 residues. The germline CDR1 and CDR2 sequences are SGHNT and YYREEE (reference sequence). Here the CDR3 reads CASSPPGTFGEQYF. CDR3 DNA: TGTGCCAGCAGCCCGCCCGGGACATTCGGCGAGCAGTACTTC.

This clone was detected a few times. The rearrangement joins TRBV28 to TRBJ2-7, with TRBD1 matching over 11 bases. The ends lost 5 bases at V and 2 bases at J; junction bases unmatched: 8. The CDR3 consists of 16 residues. The germline V gene has CDR1 MDHEN and CDR2 SYDVKM. CDR3 DNA: TGTGCCAGCAGTCTTGGCGGACAGGGGGCCCCCTACGAGCAGTACTTC. Protein: CASSLGGQGAPYEQYF.

As to this clone: Germline is not matched at one junction end, which may reflect a read error. The chain employs TRBV7-7 and TRBJ2-2; no firm D call. Germline V CDR1 and CDR2: SSHAT, FNYEAQ (reference sequence). CDR3 size: 15 residues. CDR3 DNA: TGTGCTAGCAGCTTACTCGGTTCCAACACCGGGGAGCTGTTTTTT. It encodes CASSLLGSNTGELFF. Full variable domain (missing parts from reference TRBV7-7 and TRBJ2-2): GAGVSQSPRYKVTKRGQDVTLRCDPISSHATLYWYQQALGQGPEFLTYFNYEAQPDKSGLPSDRFSAERPEGSISTLTIQRTEQRDSAMYRCASSLLGSNTGELFFGEGSRLTVL.

This CDR3 reads CAGQASNQPQHF. CDR3 coding DNA: TGTGCCGGACAGGCAAGCAATCAGCCCCAGCATTTT. This chain connects TRBV28 to TRBJ1-5; 7 positions match TRBD1. The CDR3 totals 12 residues. Unmatched junction bases numbered 2, after V lost 11 bases and J lost 1 base. Germline CDR1 and CDR2: MDHEN and SYDVKM. Full variable domain (rest looked up from reference TRBV28 and TRBJ1-5): DVKVTQSSRYLVKRTGEKVFLECVQDMDHENMFWYRQDPGLGLRLIYFSYDVKMKEKGDIPEGYSVSREKKERFSLILESASTNQTSMYLCAGQASNQPQHFGDGTRLSIL.

This clone was counted between two and nine times. This sequence joins TRBV5-6 and TRBJ2-3; 7 bases match TRBD2. This CDR3 spans 15 amino acids. The ends lost 3 bases at V and 2 bases at J; junction bases unmatched: 6. Germline V lookup: CDR1 SGHDT, CDR2 YYEEEE. The CDR3 bases are TGTGCCAGCAGCTCGCCAGGGACTACCACAGATACGCAGTATTTT. Translating gives CASSSPGTTTDTQYF.

This clone was observed a handful of times. The chain joins TRBV5-4 to TRBJ2-5; 12 bases map to TRBD2. The CDR3 spans 17 residues. Germline V gene data show CDR1 as SGHNT and CDR2 as YYREEE (reference sequence). Germline trimming cut 2 bases from V and 7 bases from J; bases unmatched to any gene: 12. The CDR3, as DNA: TGTGCCAGCAGCTTCCCACTAGCGGGGGGCCGGCCAATGACCCAGTACTTC. Translation: CASSFPLAGGRPMTQYF.

This clone has a handful of counts. The J gene is TRBJ1-2, the V gene TRBV28; weak D call: TRBD1 (5 bases). Germline CDR1 and CDR2: MDHEN and SYDVKM. Between the trimmed V and J ends, which lost 6 bases and 4 bases, there was a span of 9 bases. This CDR3 region has 12 residues. CDR3 in DNA: TGTGCCAGCAGCTCCCAGGGCTATGGCTACACCTTC. It encodes CASSSQGYGYTF.

This clone turned up a few times. V usage is TRBV4-3 and J usage is TRBJ1-2; weak D call: TRBD1 (5 bases). The CDR3 totals 17 residues. Trimming shortened V by 0 bases and J by 0 bases, and 14 bases separated the two germline ends. The germline CDR1 and CDR2 sequences are LGHNA and YSLEER. The CDR3 spells CASSQDGGRGTNYGYTF. The CDR3 DNA reads TGCGCCAGCAGCCAAGACGGCGGTAGGGGAACTAACTATGGCTACACCTTC.

To note about this clone: Other DNA variants within this sample encode the same CDR3. The chain recombines TRBV28 with TRBJ2-7, with 7 bases aligning to TRBD2. The CDR3 sequence is 12 residues long. The germline V gene has CDR1 MDHEN and CDR2 SYDVKM. The V and J ends lost 6 bases and 4 bases, in that order; junction bases with no gene match: 3. CDR3 in amino acids: CASSLGGYEQYF. The CDR3 bases are TGTGCCAGCAGCCTGGGGGGGTACGAGCAGTACTTC.

This clone has a handful of counts. A junction end diverges from the germline sequence, so it may reflect a read error. The V and J genes are TRBV7-2 and TRBJ2-7; TRBD1 agrees at 8 bases. This CDR3 comprises 14 residues. Germline V lookup: CDR1 SGHTA, CDR2 FQGNSA. The CDR3: CASSLDPGDRGINF. CDR3 in DNA: TGTGCCAGCAGCTTAGATCCAGGAGACAGGGGAATTAACTTC.

This clone was seen a handful of times. This chain uses TRBV9 with TRBJ2-7, with TRBD2 identical over 7 bases. The CDR3 has 15 residues. V lost 0 bases and J lost 2; bases outside the gene matches: 5. Germline V gives CDR1 SGDLS, CDR2 YYNGEE. The DNA of the CDR3 is TGTGCCAGCAGCGTAGATGTTAGCGGGCCCTACGAGCAGTACTTC. Protein sequence: CASSVDVSGPYEQYF.

The V and J genes are TRBV7-6 and TRBJ1-1; D might be TRBD1 (5 bases). V lost 2 bases and J 5 bases, leaving 18 bases between the germline ends. CDR3 length equals 16 residues. Germline V gene lookup returns CDR1 SGHVS and CDR2 FNYEAQ. This CDR3 reads CASSLNVAGMGTEAFF. CDR3 DNA sequence: TGTGCCAGCAGCTTAAATGTGGCAGGGATGGGTACTGAAGCTTTCTTT.

The chain has TRBV4-1 and TRBJ1-3; 7 nucleotides agree with TRBD1. The CDR3 extends over 14 amino acids. Germline V gene lookup returns CDR1 MGHRA and CDR2 YSYEKL. V shed 1 base, J shed 4 bases, and the junction held 1 base outside the gene matches. The DNA of the CDR3 is TGCGCCAGCAGCCAAGGACAGGGAGGAAACACCATATATTTT. Amino acid sequence: CASSQGQGGNTIYF.

V is TRBV6-4 and J is TRBJ1-1; D gene unclear. Germline V CDR1 and CDR2: MRHNA, SNTAGT. This CDR3 is built from 12 residues. V was clipped by 5 bases and J by 5 bases, with 9 bases between them. The chain's CDR3 is CASSNPGTEAFF. CDR3 in DNA: TGTGCCAGCAGTAACCCAGGTACTGAAGCTTTCTTT.

CDR3: CATSLPQYRGNEQFF. CDR3 sequence (DNA): TGTGCCACCAGCTTGCCCCAGTACCGGGGGAATGAGCAGTTCTTC. The chain is built from TRBV15 and TRBJ2-1; D may be TRBD2 (6 bases). The CDR3 has 15 amino acids. V lost 5 bases to trimming and J lost 7 bases, with 18 bases between them. CDR1 is LNHNV, CDR2 YYDKDF, per germline (reference sequence).

The chain uses TRBV15 and TRBJ2-5; 8 bases agree with TRBD2. With V trimmed by 5 bases and J by 4 bases, 9 bases remained unmatched. The CDR3 loop spans 15 amino acids. Germline CDR1 LNHNV, CDR2 YYDKDF (reference sequence). CDR3 sequence: CATSSSGLAGETQYF. For the CDR3, the DNA is TGTGCCACCAGCTCGAGTGGACTAGCCGGAGAGACCCAGTACTTC.

V and J are TRBV7-8 and TRBJ1-2; D is unclear. Trimming took off 0 bases at V and 2 bases at J, with 19 bases between the two ends. Germline values: CDR1 SGHVS, CDR2 FQNEAQ. The CDR3 has 18 residues. The CDR3 spells CASSLAKVGRGGNYGYTF. The CDR3 DNA reads TGTGCCAGCAGCTTAGCGAAGGTTGGGAGAGGAGGGAACTATGGCTACACCTTC.

The rearrangement uses TRBV25-1 and TRBJ1-5, with D unresolved. Deletions cut 4 bases from V and 5 bases from J, with 12 bases between. This CDR3 region has 14 residues. The germline CDR1 and CDR2 sequences are MGHDK and SYGVNS. The CDR3 protein is CASSGALGDQPQHF. CDR3 bases: TGTGCCAGCAGTGGGGCCCTGGGCGATCAGCCCCAGCATTTT.

The table lists this clone with a few counts. The chain uses TRBV2 and TRBJ2-7; 7 nucleotides align to TRBD1. The CDR3 consists of 14 residues. Unmatched junction bases numbered 10, after V lost 5 bases and J lost 6 bases. Germline-derived CDR1 and CDR2 are SNHLY and FYNNEI. CDR3 amino acids: CASSRSQGETEQYF. CDR3 sequence (DNA): TGTGCCAGCAGTCGGAGTCAGGGGGAAACCGAGCAGTACTTC.

This clone was observed at least ten times. The chain joins TRBV14 to TRBJ1-5; D remains unclear. The germline V gene has CDR1 SGHDN and CDR2 FVKESK. The CDR3 loop spans 14 amino acids. V was trimmed by 1 base and J by 5 bases, leaving 9 bases between them. CDR3: CASSQGAVHQPQHF. DNA for the CDR3: TGTGCCAGCAGCCAAGGGGCAGTACATCAGCCCCAGCATTTT. Complete variable domain (other parts from reference TRBV14 and TRBJ1-5): EAGVTQFPSHSVIEKGQTVTLRCDPISGHDNLYWYRRVMGKEIKFLLHFVKESKQDESGMPNNRFLAERTGGTYSTLKVQPAELEDSGVYFCASSQGAVHQPQHFGDGTRLSIL.

The rearrangement uses TRBV7-2 and TRBJ1-5, with 8 bases identical to TRBD1. Germline V gene sequence: CDR1 SGHTA, CDR2 FQGNSA. This CDR3 contains 15 residues. V lost 1 base to trimming and J lost 6 bases; unmatched junction nucleotides: 5. CDR3: CASSLGSGGSQPQHF. The DNA for the CDR3 is TGTGCCAGCAGCTTAGGGTCAGGGGGCAGTCAGCCCCAGCATTTT.